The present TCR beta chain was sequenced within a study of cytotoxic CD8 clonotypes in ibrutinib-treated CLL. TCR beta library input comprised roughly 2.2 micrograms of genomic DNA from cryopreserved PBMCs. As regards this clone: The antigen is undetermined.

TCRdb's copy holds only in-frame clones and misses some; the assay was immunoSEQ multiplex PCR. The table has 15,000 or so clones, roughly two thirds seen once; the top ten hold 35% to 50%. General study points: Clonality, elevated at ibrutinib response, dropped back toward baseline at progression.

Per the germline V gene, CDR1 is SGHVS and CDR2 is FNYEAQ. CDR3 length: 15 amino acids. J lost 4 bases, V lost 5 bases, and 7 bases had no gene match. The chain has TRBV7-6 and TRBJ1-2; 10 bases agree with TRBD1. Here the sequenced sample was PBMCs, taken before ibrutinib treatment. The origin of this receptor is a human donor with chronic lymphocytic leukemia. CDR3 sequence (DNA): TGTGCCAGCAGCCGTACCGGGACAGGGGTCTATGGCTACACCTTC. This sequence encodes CASSRTGTGVYGYTF.